This TCR beta chain was identified during a study of beta chain features in type 1 diabetes. Overall study context: On cell yields, gender and age, patients and healthy donors were similar. All samples combined gave under 110,000,000 sorted cells for examination. Study-level findings and limits: Within patients, naive, central memory and Treg TCRB repertoires seemed more similar than within healthy donors. Moderate but significant shortening of TCRB CDR3s was recorded in all four CD4+ subsets from Type 1 diabetes patients.

The investigators reverse transcribed all of the isolated RNA, so they sequenced expressed TCRB transcripts. Produced via immunoSEQ multiplex PCR; TCRdb's table is partial and in-frame only. This table has around 250,000 clones, approximately 14% appearing once. Around 110 mL of blood, on average, came from one heparinised draw per donor. With respect to this clone: Its antigen is currently unknown.

Source material: naive CD4+ T cells from blood. The TCR comes from a young man with type 1 diabetes.

Written as DNA, the CDR3 is TGTGCCTGGGGTACAGGGAATGTCGGAAACACCATATATTTT. Protein product: CAWGTGNVGNTIYF. The rearrangement links TRBV30 to TRBJ1-3; TRBD1 might be the D (6 bases). Germline assignment: CDR1 GTSNPN and CDR2 SVGIG (reference sequence). CDR3 size: 14 residues. With 5 bases removed from V and 4 bases from J, the gap between germline ends came to 15 bases.